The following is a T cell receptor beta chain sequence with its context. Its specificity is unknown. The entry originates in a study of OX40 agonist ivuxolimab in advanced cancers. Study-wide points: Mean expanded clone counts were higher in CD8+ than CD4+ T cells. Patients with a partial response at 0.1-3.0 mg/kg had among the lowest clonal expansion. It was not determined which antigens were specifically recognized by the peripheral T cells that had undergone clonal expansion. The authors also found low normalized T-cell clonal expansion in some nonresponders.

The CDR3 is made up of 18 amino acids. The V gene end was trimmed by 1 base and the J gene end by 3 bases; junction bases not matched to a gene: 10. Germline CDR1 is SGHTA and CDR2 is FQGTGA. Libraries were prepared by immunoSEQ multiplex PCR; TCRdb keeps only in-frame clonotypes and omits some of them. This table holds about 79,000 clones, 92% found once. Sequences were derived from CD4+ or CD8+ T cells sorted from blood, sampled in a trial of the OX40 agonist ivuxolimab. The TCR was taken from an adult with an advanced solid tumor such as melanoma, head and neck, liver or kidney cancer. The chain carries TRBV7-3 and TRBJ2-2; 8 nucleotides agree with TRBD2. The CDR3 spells CASSLIVGSGTHTGELFF. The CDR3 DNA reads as TGTGCCAGCAGCTTAATAGTGGGTAGCGGGACCCACACCGGGGAGCTGTTTTTT.